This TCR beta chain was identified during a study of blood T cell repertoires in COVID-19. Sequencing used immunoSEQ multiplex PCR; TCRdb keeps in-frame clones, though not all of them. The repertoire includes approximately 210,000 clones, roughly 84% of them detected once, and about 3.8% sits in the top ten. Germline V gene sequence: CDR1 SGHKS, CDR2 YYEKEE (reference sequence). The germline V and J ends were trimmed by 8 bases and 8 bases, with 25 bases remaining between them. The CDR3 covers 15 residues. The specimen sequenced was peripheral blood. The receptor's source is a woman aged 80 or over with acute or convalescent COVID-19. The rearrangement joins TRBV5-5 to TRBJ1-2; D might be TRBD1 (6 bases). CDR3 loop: CASLLGGAIVEGYTF. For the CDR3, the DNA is TGTGCCAGTCTCCTTGGGGGCGCGATCGTGGAGGGCTACACCTTC.